This TCR beta chain is drawn from a study of cytomegalovirus exposure and HLA in healthy donors. Study observations and caveats: Previously analyzed data showed that most TCR beta V segments were productive at a frequency of about 87% or about 30%. CMV serostatus was the only recorded immune exposure for donors.

PCR involved 60 Vbeta and 13 Jbeta primers. The protocol was immunoSEQ multiplex PCR, while the TCRdb copy is restricted to in-frame clones and leaves out a portion. This table has 160,000 or so clones, 87% appearing once. Worth noting for this clone: As yet, its antigen is unknown.

The TCR was taken from a woman aged 25 to 39 in good health and CMV-seronegative. The sample consisted of PBMCs.

CDR3 in DNA: TGTGCCAGCAGCTCCCGACAGGGCGAGGGTGGCTACACCTTC. Translating gives CASSSRQGEGGYTF. The chain employs TRBV7-2 and TRBJ1-2; 7 nucleotides align to TRBD1. The CDR3 is 14 amino acids. The ends lost 4 bases at V and 7 bases at J; junction bases unmatched: 9. Germline CDR1 SGHTA, CDR2 FQGNSA.